This TCR beta chain was captured by sequencing in a study of neoadjuvant nivolumab and ipilimumab in lung cancer (dated by TCRdb to 2018 to 2020). About the full investigation: Nivolumab was administered intravenously at 3 mg/kg on days 1, 15 and 29, and in the combination arm ipilimumab 1 mg/kg was added on day 1 only. For each study arm, the primary endpoint of the trial was the rate of major pathologic response (MPR) in the intention-to-treat population. Of the 45 or so patients with operable NSCLC treated in the trial, approximately 23 were randomized to nivolumab monotherapy and some 21 to nivolumab plus ipilimumab. TCR repertoires were compared between pretherapy (baseline) peripheral blood and tumors resected at surgery after neoadjuvant immune checkpoint blockade. Matched pretherapy and resected tumor pairs were analyzed from seven patients, of whom four had been treated with nivolumab and three with nivolumab plus ipilimumab. Points the paper makes about the study in general: From pretherapy to surgery, increases in tumor T-cell richness and clonality were observed in three of three dual-therapy tumors but in only two of four nivolumab-treated tumors. Resected tumors had greater TCR richness and clonality than tumor-adjacent uninvolved lung, and increases were observed in more dual-therapy-treated tumors. A positive correlation was observed between pretherapy blood TCR richness and richness in tumors resected after neoadjuvant therapy (Spearman R of about 0.8). A small number of samples underwent TCR sequencing. There was no significant correlation between TCR clonality and pathologic tumor regression, and just a single major-pathologic-response sample was available for the clonality-regression analysis.

The sample holds one count of this clone. The specificity of this receptor is unknown. Base qualities were left out, and no much larger clone turns up one base away. In light of the paper, this sample's time point label describes: at surgical resection after neoadjuvant nivolumab +/- ipilimumab. The samples were obtained from NEOSTAR, a phase 2 randomized trial that tested neoadjuvant nivolumab or nivolumab plus ipilimumab, followed by surgery, in operable NSCLC. From the cysteine up to the phenylalanine, the CDR3 has a length of 13 residues. Only the CDR3 DNA stays, 39 bases, in frame from base 1. V loses 3 bases of germline sequence and J loses 6 bases, and the interval between the two ends is 9 bases. CDR1 and CDR2, looked up from the germline V gene, are SGHAT and FQNNGV. Library preparation was by the immunoSEQ multiplex PCR assay. Under the source paper's analysis protocol: Richness and clonality were used to summarize the repertoires, and clones that significantly expanded or contracted between pre- and post-therapy samples were identified. Held by TCRdb, this immuneACCESS table contains in-frame sequences only and omits some clones. Under half of the omission traces to an unresolved V gene where checked; the cause of the rest is unknown. D and trimming were read from the DNA, whereas the V and J calls and clone size are those reported in that table. The table for this sample lists approximately 35,000 clones; more than 85% of them were counted only once. Clones ranked in the top ten supply 2% to 2.5% of the sample.

This TCR was recovered from an adult with non-small cell lung cancer. The specimen was peripheral blood, collected after neoadjuvant nivolumab, alone or with ipilimumab, at or shortly before surgery. In this chain, TRBV11-2 is recombined with TRBJ2-1; matching of 5 bases hints at TRBD2 as the D gene. The nucleotides read TGTGCCAGCAGCTTGGGAGTGTCCAATGAGCAGTTCTTC. This is translated as CASSLGVSNEQFF.